The 13 T cell receptor beta chains given below trace back to one sample, sequenced in a study of OX40 agonist ivuxolimab in advanced cancers. Assay: immunoSEQ multiplex PCR; the TCRdb copy retains only in-frame clones and omits some. The sample yields under 70,000 clones, 80% to 95% seen once. The material sequenced was CD4+ or CD8+ T cells sorted from blood, taken in a trial of the OX40 agonist ivuxolimab. The origin of the receptors is an adult with an advanced solid tumor such as melanoma, head and neck, liver or kidney cancer.

The chain carries TRBV9 and TRBJ1-2; possibly TRBD1 for D (6 bases). The V end was cut by 10 bases, the J end by 0 bases, with 16 bases between. Germline V gene data show CDR1 as SGDLS and CDR2 as YYNGEE. The CDR3 covers 14 residues. The CDR3 here is CAGRRGESNYGYTF. The CDR3 DNA sequence: TGTGCCGGACGGAGGGGGGAATCTAACTATGGCTACACCTTC.

The chain employs TRBV18 and TRBJ1-2; 9 positions agree with TRBD1. Germline V lookup: CDR1 KGHSH, CDR2 LQKENI. After removal of 3 bases from V and 6 bases from J, the junction contained 14 bases not matched to a gene. This CDR3 is built from 17 residues. DNA for the CDR3: TGTGCCAGCTCACCTTCGGGACAGGGCATAGAAGAGGATGGCTACACCTTC. Amino acids: CASSPSGQGIEEDGYTF.

V and J are TRBV6-1 and TRBJ2-1; 13 nucleotides agree with TRBD2. Looked up from germline, CDR1 is MNHNS and CDR2 is SASEGT. Unmatched junction bases numbered 10, after V lost 5 bases and J lost 12 bases. The CDR3 sequence is 15 residues long. The CDR3 loop reads CASSRTSGGADWQFF. Here the CDR3 DNA reads TGTGCCAGCAGTCGAACTAGCGGGGGGGCGGACTGGCAGTTCTTC.

On this clone: Distinct nucleotide sequences in the sample also encode this CDR3. The chain carries TRBV5-1 and TRBJ2-5; 7 positions match TRBD2. The CDR3 extends over 14 amino acids. Germline CDR1 reads SGHRS; CDR2 reads YFSETQ. The V segment lost 4 bases and the J segment 1 base; nucleotides outside the gene matches: 4. For the CDR3, the DNA is TGCGCCAGCAGCCTGGGGAGGGGCCAAGAGACCCAGTACTTC. It translates to CASSLGRGQETQYF.

This clone appeared a single time. V gene TRBV6-5 combines with J gene TRBJ2-1; D not resolved. Germline V lookup: CDR1 MNHEY, CDR2 SVGAGI. Trimming stripped 4 bases from V and 9 bases from J, with 10 bases between. There are 12 residues in the CDR3. The CDR3 region is CASSSYRTEQFF. CDR3 bases: TGTGCCAGCAGTTCCTACCGGACTGAGCAGTTCTTC.

The V and J genes are TRBV15 and TRBJ2-7; 8 nucleotides align to TRBD2. The CDR3 loop spans 17 amino acids. The V and J ends lost 0 bases and 2 bases, in that order; junction bases with no gene match: 9. The germline V gene has CDR1 LNHNV and CDR2 YYDKDF (reference sequence). The DNA for the CDR3 is TGTGCCACCAGCAGAGATAGGGTAATAGCGGGGACCTACGAGCAGTACTTC. This sequence encodes CATSRDRVIAGTYEQYF. Full variable domain (missing parts from reference TRBV15 and TRBJ2-7): DAMVIQNPRYQVTQFGKPVTLSCSQTLNHNVMYWYQQKSSQAPKLLFHYYDKDFNNEADTPDNFQSRRPNTSFCFLDIRSPGLGDTAMYLCATSRDRVIAGTYEQYFGPGTRLTVT.

This chain uses TRBV19 with TRBJ2-1; 7 nucleotides align to TRBD2. The CDR3 sequence is 15 residues long. Germline CDR1 and CDR2: LNHDA and SQIVND (reference sequence). J lost 5 bases, V lost 3 bases, and 7 bases had no gene match. The DNA of the CDR3 is TGTGCCAGTAGTATCCAAGCGGGGAGGAACAATGAGCAGTTCTTC. Translated, it gives CASSIQAGRNNEQFF.

This chain's CDR3 is CASRQQGSEQYF. The CDR3, as DNA: TGTGCCAGCAGACAACAGGGCTCCGAGCAGTACTTC. V usage is TRBV11-3 and J usage is TRBJ2-7, with D perhaps matching TRBD1 (6 bases). Trimming shortened V by 6 bases and J by 6 bases, and 12 bases separated the two germline ends. The CDR3 contains 12 residues. Germline CDR1 SGHNT, CDR2 YENEEA. Together with reference TRBV11-3 and TRBJ2-7, the CDR3 gives the full variable domain: EAGVVQSPRYKIIEKKQPVAFWCNPISGHNTLYWYLQNLGQGPELLIRYENEEAVDDSQLPKDRFSAERLKGVDSTLKIQPAELGDSAVYLCASRQQGSEQYFGPGTRLTVT.

This chain uses TRBV5-1 with TRBJ2-7, with D perhaps TRBD1 (6 bases). The V end was cut by 2 bases, the J end by 0 bases, with 6 bases between. This CDR3 contains 13 residues. Germline V gene data show CDR1 as SGHRS and CDR2 as YFSETQ. The CDR3 loop reads CASSLQGSYEQYF. The CDR3 nucleotides read TGCGCCAGCAGCTTACAGGGCTCCTACGAGCAGTACTTC.

J is TRBJ2-4 and V is TRBV7-9; 10 bases map to TRBD2. V shed 5 bases, J shed 7 bases, and the junction held 8 bases outside the gene matches. Germline CDR1 is SEHNR and CDR2 is FQNEAQ (reference sequence). The CDR3 consists of 15 residues. For the CDR3, the DNA is TGTGCCAGCAGCCCCAGCGGGGGGGGTGCGAACATTCAGTACTTC. Its translation is CASSPSGGGANIQYF.

This chain links TRBV5-8 with TRBJ2-5; TRBD2 matches 11 bases. The CDR3 is 15 amino acids. Germline assignment: CDR1 SGHTS and CDR2 YDEGEE. Trimming cost V 1 base and J 4 bases; bases outside gene matches: 3. CDR3 sequence: CASSLSSGGAETQYF. In DNA form, the CDR3 reads TGTGCCAGCAGCTTGAGTAGCGGGGGGGCAGAGACCCAGTACTTC.

The chain uses TRBV6-1 and TRBJ1-2; TRBD1 matches at 8 bases. The trim removed 7 bases at V and 5 bases at J, leaving 9 bases unmatched. CDR3 length: 14 amino acids. Germline V gene sequence: CDR1 MNHNS, CDR2 SASEGT. For the CDR3, the DNA is TGTGCCAGCACCCCGGGACAGGACGCATATGGCTACACCTTC. Translated: CASTPGQDAYGYTF.

The chain uses TRBV5-1 and TRBJ2-1; the match to TRBD2 covers 11 bases. The CDR3 totals 15 residues. Trimming removed 4 bases from V and 3 bases from J; junction bases left unmatched: 3. Germline CDR1 reads SGHRS; CDR2 reads YFSETQ. CDR3 loop: CASSEGLADYNEQFF. The CDR3 DNA is TGCGCCAGCAGCGAGGGACTAGCGGACTACAATGAGCAGTTCTTC.